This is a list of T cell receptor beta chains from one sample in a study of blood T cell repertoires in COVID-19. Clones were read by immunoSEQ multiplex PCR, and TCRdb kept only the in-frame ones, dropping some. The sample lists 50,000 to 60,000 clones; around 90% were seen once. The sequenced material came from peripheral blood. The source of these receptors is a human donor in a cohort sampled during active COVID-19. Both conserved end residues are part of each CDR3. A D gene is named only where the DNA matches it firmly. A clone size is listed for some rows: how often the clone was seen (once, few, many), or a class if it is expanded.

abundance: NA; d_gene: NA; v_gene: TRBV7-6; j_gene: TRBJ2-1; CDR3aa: CASSQGAGRNEQFF; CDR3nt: TGTGCCAGCAGCCAGGGTGCGGGGCGTAATGAGCAGTTCTTC
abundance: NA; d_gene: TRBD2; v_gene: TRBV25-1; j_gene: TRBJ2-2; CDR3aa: CASSEGLAVSTGELFF; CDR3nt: TGTGCCAGCAGTGAGGGGCTAGCGGTTAGCACCGGGGAGCTGTTTTTT
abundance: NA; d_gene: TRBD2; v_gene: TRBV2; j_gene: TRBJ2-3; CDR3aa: CAIIIAGGTDTQYF; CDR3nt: TGTGCCATCATCATAGCGGGGGGCACAGATACGCAGTATTTT
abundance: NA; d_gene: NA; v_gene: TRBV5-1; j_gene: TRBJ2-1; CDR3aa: CASSLAEGNEQFF; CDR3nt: TGCGCCAGCAGCTTGGCCGAGGGTAATGAGCAGTTCTTC
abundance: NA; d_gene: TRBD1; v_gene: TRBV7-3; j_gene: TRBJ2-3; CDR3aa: CASSRDSGTDTQYF; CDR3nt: TGTGCCAGCAGCCGGGACAGTGGCACAGATACGCAGTATTTT
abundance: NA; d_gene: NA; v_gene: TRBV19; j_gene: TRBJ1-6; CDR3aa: CASSMVSGVGRNSPLHF; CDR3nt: TGTGCCAGTAGTATGGTATCGGGGGTCGGGAGGAATTCACCCCTCCACTTT
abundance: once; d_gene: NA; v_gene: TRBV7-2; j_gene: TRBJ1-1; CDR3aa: CASSTDSRYNTEAFF; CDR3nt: TGTGCCAGCAGCACGGACAGCCGATACAACACTGAAGCTTTCTTT
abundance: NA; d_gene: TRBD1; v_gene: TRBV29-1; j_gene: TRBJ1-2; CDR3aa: CSVESYGRGREGYGYTF; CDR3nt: TGCAGCGTTGAATCTTATGGCAGGGGGCGGGAGGGCTATGGCTACACCTTC
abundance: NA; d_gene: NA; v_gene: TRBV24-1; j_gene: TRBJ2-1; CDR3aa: CATSDPARDSDNEQFF; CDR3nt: TGTGCCACCAGTGATCCGGCCCGGGACTCGGACAATGAGCAGTTCTTC
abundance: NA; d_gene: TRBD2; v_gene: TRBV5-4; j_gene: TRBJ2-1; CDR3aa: CASSPSGGLADNEQFF; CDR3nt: TGTGCCAGCAGCCCCTCGGGCGGGCTAGCGGACAATGAGCAGTTCTTC
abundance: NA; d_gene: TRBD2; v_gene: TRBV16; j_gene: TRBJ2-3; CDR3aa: CASSHSPGLAGPTDTQYF; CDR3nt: TGTGCCAGCAGTCACAGTCCGGGACTAGCGGGGCCCACAGATACGCAGTATTTT
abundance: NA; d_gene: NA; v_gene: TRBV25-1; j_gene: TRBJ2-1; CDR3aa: CASSESVGVDNEQFF; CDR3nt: TGTGCCAGCAGTGAATCTGTGGGAGTGGACAATGAGCAGTTCTTC
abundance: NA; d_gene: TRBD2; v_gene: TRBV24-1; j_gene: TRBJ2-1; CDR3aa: CATSDISGSSYNEQFF; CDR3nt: TGTGCCACCAGTGATATTAGCGGGAGCTCCTACAATGAGCAGTTCTTC
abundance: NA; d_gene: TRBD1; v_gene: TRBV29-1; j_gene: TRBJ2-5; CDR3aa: CSVEGGTGDSVETQYF; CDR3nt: TGCAGCGTTGAAGGGGGGACAGGGGATTCGGTAGAGACCCAGTACTTC
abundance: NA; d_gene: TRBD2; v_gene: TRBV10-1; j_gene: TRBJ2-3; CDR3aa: CASGGREGTDTQYF; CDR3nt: TGCGCCAGTGGCGGGAGGGAGGGCACAGATACGCAGTATTTT
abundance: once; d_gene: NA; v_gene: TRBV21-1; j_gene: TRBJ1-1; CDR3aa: CASPGGPMNTEAFF; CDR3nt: TGTGCCAGCCCAGGGGGACCAATGAACACTGAAGCTTTCTTT
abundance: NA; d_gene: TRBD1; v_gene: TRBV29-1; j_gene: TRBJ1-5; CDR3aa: CSARTGDNQPQHF; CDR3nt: TGCAGCGCCCGGACAGGCGACAATCAGCCCCAGCATTTT
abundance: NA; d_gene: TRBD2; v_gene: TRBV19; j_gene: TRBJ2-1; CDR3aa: CASSTGREYNEQFF; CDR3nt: TGTGCCAGTAGTACAGGGAGGGAATACAATGAGCAGTTCTTC
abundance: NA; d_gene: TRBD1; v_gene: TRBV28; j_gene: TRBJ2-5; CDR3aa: CASSEARGRRETQYF; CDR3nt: TGTGCCAGCAGTGAGGCCAGGGGGCGCCGGGAGACCCAGTACTTC
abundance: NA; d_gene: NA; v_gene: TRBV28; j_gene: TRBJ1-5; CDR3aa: CASSLFRGESNQPQHF; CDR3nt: TGTGCCAGCAGTTTATTCCGGGGTGAGAGCAATCAGCCCCAGCATTTT
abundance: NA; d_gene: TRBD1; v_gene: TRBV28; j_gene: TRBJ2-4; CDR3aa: CASSLIPGTGGSAKNIQYF; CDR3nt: TGTGCCAGCAGTTTAATCCCCGGGACAGGGGGGTCCGCCAAAAACATTCAGTACTTC
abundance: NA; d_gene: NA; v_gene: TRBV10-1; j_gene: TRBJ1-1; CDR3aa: CASSESGQNKAFF; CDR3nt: TGCGCCAGCAGTGAGTCGGGACAAAATAAAGCTTTCTTT
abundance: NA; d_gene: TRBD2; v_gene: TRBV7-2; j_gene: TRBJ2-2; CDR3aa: CASSLAGAGANTGELFF; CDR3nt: TGTGCCAGCAGCTTGGCCGGAGCGGGAGCGAACACCGGGGAGCTGTTTTTT
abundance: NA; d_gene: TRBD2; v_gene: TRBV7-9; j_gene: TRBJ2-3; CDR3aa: CASSPSLAGGFPTQYF; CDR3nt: TGTGCCAGCAGCCCTTCTCTAGCGGGAGGGTTTCCTACGCAGTATTTT
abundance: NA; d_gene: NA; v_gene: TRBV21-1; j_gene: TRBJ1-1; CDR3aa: CASSTLQAPTEAFF; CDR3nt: TGTGCCAGCAGCACCCTCCAAGCACCCACTGAAGCTTTCTTT
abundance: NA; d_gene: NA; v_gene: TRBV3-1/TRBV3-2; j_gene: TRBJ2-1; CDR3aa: CASSQASRKGSPTASYNEQFF; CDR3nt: TGTGCCAGCAGCCAAGCTAGCCGGAAGGGAAGTCCGACCGCTTCATACAATGAGCAGTTCTTC
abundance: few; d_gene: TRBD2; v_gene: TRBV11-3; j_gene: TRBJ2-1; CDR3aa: CASSPGTTYNEQFF; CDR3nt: TGTGCCAGCAGCCCCGGGACTACCTACAATGAGCAGTTCTTC
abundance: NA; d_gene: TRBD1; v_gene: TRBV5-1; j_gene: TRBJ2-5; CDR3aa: CASSFAGQGLIETQYF; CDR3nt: TGCGCCAGCAGCTTCGCGGGACAGGGTTTGATCGAGACCCAGTACTTC
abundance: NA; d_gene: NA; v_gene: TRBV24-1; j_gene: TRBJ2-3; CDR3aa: CATSRTGAQGMDTQYF; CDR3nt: TGTGCCACCAGCCGTACTGGGGCACAGGGCATGGATACGCAGTATTTT
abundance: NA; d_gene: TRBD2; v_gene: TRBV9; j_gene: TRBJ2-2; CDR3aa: CASSAEVLAGATGELFF; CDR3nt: TGTGCCAGCAGCGCCGAAGTACTAGCGGGAGCCACCGGGGAGCTGTTTTTT
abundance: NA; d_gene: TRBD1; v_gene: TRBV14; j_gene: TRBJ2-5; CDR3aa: CASSLLQGAETQYF; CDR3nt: TGTGCCAGCAGCCTTTTACAGGGGGCGGAGACCCAGTACTTC
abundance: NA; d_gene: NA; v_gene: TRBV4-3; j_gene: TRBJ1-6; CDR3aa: CASSQEVRGLERNSPLHF; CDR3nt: TGCGCCAGCAGCCAAGAGGTACGAGGTCTCGAGCGGAATTCACCCCTCCACTTT
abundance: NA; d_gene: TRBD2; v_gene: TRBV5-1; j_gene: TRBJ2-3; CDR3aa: CASSWPLAAGDTQYF; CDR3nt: TGCGCCAGCAGCTGGCCTCTAGCGGCGGGAGATACGCAGTATTTT
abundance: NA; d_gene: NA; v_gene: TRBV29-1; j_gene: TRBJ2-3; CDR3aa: CSVARASTDTQYF; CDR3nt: TGCAGCGTTGCTCGAGCGAGCACAGATACGCAGTATTTT
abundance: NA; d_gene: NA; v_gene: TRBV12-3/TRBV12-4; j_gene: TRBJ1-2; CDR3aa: CASSETSSGGYTF; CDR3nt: TGTGCCAGCAGTGAGACGTCTAGCGGGGGCTACACCTTC
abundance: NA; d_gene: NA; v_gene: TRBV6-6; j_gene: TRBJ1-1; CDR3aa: CASSSDRNTRAFF; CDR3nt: TGTGCCAGCAGTTCCGACAGGAACACCAGAGCTTTCTTT
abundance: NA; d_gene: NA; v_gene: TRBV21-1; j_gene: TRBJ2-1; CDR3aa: CASSKVPGGAGNEQFF; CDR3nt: TGTGCCAGCAGCAAAGTGCCCGGGGGGGCCGGGAATGAGCAGTTCTTC
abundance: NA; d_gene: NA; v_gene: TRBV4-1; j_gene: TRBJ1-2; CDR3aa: CASSQVNSNNYGYTF; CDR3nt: TGCGCCAGCAGCCAAGTGAACAGTAATAACTATGGCTACACCTTC
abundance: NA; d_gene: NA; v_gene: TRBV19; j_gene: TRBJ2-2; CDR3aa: CASMGGQINTGELFF; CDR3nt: TGTGCCAGTATGGGGGGACAGATCAACACCGGGGAGCTGTTTTTT
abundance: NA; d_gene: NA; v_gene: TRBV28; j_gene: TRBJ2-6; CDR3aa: CASSPLVSGANVLTF; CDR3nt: TGTGCCAGCAGCCCACTCGTTTCAGGGGCCAACGTCCTGACTTTC
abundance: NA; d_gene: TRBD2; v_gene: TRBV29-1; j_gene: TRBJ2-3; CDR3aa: CSVEKEGIPSGASTDTQYF; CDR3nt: TGCAGCGTTGAAAAGGAGGGGATTCCTAGCGGCGCGAGCACAGATACGCAGTATTTT
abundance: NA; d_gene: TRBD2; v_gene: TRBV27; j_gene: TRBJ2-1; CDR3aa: CASRASGRAGNEQFF; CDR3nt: TGTGCCAGCAGAGCGAGCGGGAGGGCCGGGAATGAGCAGTTCTTC
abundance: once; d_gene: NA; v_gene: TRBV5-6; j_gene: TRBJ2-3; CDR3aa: CASSFDWKSTDTQYF; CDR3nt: TGTGCCAGCAGCTTCGACTGGAAAAGCACAGATACGCAGTATTTT
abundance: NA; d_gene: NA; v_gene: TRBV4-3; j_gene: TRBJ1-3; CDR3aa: CASSQGQGAGNTIYF; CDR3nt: TGCGCCAGCAGCCAAGGGCAGGGTGCGGGAAACACCATATATTTT
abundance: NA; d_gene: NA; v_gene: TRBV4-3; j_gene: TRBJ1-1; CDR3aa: CASSQESGYTEAFF; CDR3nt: TGCGCCAGCAGCCAAGAGTCCGGGTACACTGAAGCTTTCTTT
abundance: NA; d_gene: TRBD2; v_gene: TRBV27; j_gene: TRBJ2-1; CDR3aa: CATGLAGGNNEQFF; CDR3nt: TGTGCCACAGGACTAGCGGGGGGTAACAATGAGCAGTTCTTC
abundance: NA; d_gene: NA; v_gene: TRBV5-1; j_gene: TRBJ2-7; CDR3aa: CASKRDGSFRYEQYF; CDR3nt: TGCGCCAGTAAGCGAGACGGATCCTTTCGCTACGAGCAGTACTTC
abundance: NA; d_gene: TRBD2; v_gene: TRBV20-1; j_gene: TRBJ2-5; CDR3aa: CSASDISGGAGETQYF; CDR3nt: TGCAGTGCCAGTGACATTAGCGGGGGGGCCGGAGAGACCCAGTACTTC
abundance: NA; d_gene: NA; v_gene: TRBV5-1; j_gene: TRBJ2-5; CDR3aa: CASSLAGLSQETQYF; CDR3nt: TGCGCCAGCAGCTTGGCAGGTCTGAGCCAAGAGACCCAGTACTTC
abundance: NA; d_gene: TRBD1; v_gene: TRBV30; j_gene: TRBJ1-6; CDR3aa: CAWTPGRTGGNSPLHF; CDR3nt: TGTGCCTGGACCCCCGGTCGGACAGGGGGTAATTCACCCCTCCACTTT
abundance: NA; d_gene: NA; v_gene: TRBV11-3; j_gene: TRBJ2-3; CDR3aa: CASRPNSAASTDTQYF; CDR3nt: TGTGCCAGCAGACCAAATTCAGCGGCTAGCACAGATACGCAGTATTTT
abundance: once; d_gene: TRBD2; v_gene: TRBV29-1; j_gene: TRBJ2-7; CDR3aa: CSVDSKAGGRSYEQYF; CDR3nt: TGCAGCGTTGACTCTAAGGCGGGGGGCCGTTCCTACGAGCAGTACTTC